This passage covers 13 T cell receptor beta chains from one sample sequenced in a study of cytomegalovirus exposure and HLA in healthy donors. Primers included in the PCR were 60 Vbeta and 13 Jbeta primers. Here immunoSEQ multiplex PCR was the method, and the copy in TCRdb shows in-frame clones only, minus some. The table lists some 120,000 clones, roughly 70% of them singletons. The sequenced sample was PBMCs. These receptors originate from a man younger than 45 in good health and CMV-seronegative.

The chain employs TRBV7-9 and TRBJ2-5; D is uncertain. TRBJ2-7 explains the end of the DNA better; the J call may be wrong. The V gene's germline CDR1 is SEHNR and CDR2 FQNEAQ (reference sequence). The CDR3 loop spans 15 amino acids. CDR3 nucleotide sequence: TGTGCCAGCAGTACAGACCGTGAATTCTCCTACGAGCAGTACTTC. Translating gives CASSTDREFSYEQYF.

J is TRBJ2-2 and V is TRBV4-3, with TRBD1 as a possible D gene (6 bases). The ends were cut back, 1 base at V and 6 bases at J, with 12 bases in the middle. The germline gives CDR1 LGHNA, CDR2 YSLEER. CDR3 length: 15 residues. In nucleotides, the CDR3 is TGCGCCAGCAGCCAAGTGTGGGGGCGGCCCGGGGAGCTGTTTTTT. Its protein is CASSQVWGRPGELFF.

The chain is built from TRBV2 and TRBJ1-1, with a possible D match to TRBD1 (6 bases). V was cut by 6 bases and J by 5 bases, with 10 bases left in between. Germline-derived CDR1 and CDR2 are SNHLY and FYNNEI. The length of the CDR3 is 12 residues. The chain's CDR3 is CASSVQGTEAFF. The CDR3 DNA follows: TGTGCCAGCAGCGTACAGGGAACTGAAGCTTTCTTT. Supplemented by reference TRBV2 and TRBJ1-1, the full variable domain reads EPEVTQTPSHQVTQMGQEVILRCVPISNHLYFYWYRQILGQKVEFLVSFYNNEISEKSEIFDDQFSVERPDGSNFTLKIRSTKLEDSAMYFCASSVQGTEAFFGQGTRLTVV.

The rearrangement links TRBV11-2 to TRBJ2-7, with 7 nucleotides matching TRBD1. This CDR3 is 14 amino acids long. With 4 bases clipped from V and 2 bases from J, the junction kept 5 bases outside the gene matches. Germline CDR1 and CDR2: SGHAT and FQNNGV. The CDR3 reads CASSYSGTAYEQYF. CDR3 sequence (DNA): TGTGCCAGCAGCTACTCCGGGACAGCCTACGAGCAGTACTTC. The variable domain in full, with the rest retrieved from reference TRBV11-2 and TRBJ2-7, is EAGVAQSPRYKIIEKRQSVAFWCNPISGHATLYWYQQILGQGPKLLIQFQNNGVVDDSQLPKDRFSAERLKGVDSTLKIQPAKLEDSAVYLCASSYSGTAYEQYFGPGTRLTVT.

V is TRBV7-3 and J is TRBJ1-1; a weak D match, TRBD1 (6 bases). Trimming removed 2 bases at V and 8 bases at J, with 12 bases between. Germline CDR1 and CDR2: SGHTA and FQGTGA. The CDR3 runs 13 residues. CDR3 loop: CASSLATGKEAFF. The DNA of the CDR3 is TGTGCCAGCAGCTTAGCCACAGGGAAAGAAGCTTTCTTT.

J is TRBJ2-2 and V is TRBV2, with 7 positions matching TRBD1. This CDR3 spans 14 amino acids. CDR1 is SNHLY, CDR2 FYNNEI, per germline. V gave up 5 bases and J gave up 2 bases; unmatched junction bases: 2. In DNA form, the CDR3 reads TGTGCCAGCAGTAGACAGGGTAACACCGGGGAGCTGTTTTTT. Protein product: CASSRQGNTGELFF.

The genes are TRBV18 and TRBJ1-1, with TRBD1 identical over 7 bases. The V segment lost 6 bases and the J segment 3 bases; nucleotides outside the gene matches: 4. The CDR3 is made up of 13 amino acids. Germline CDR1 and CDR2: KGHSH and LQKENI. This CDR3 is CASSPDRDTEAFF. The CDR3 bases are TGTGCCAGCTCGCCCGACAGGGACACTGAAGCTTTCTTT.

V and J are TRBV5-6 and TRBJ2-2; TRBD1 is a possible D gene (6 bases). The ends were cut back, 6 bases at V and 4 bases at J, with 19 bases in the middle. This CDR3 is 16 amino acids long. The V gene's germline CDR1 is SGHDT and CDR2 YYEEEE. Here the CDR3 DNA reads TGTGCCAGCACCCCCGCGGCAGGGGTGGGCACCGGGGAGCTGTTTTTT. It is translated as CASTPAAGVGTGELFF.

The rearrangement uses TRBV7-9 and TRBJ2-5; TRBD1 matches 12 bases. V shed 5 bases, J shed 1 base, and the junction held 11 bases outside the gene matches. This CDR3 is 18 amino acids long. The germline gives CDR1 SEHNR, CDR2 FQNEAQ (reference sequence). The CDR3 here is CASSPYPGTGGFQETQYF. The DNA of the CDR3 is TGTGCCAGCAGCCCATATCCCGGGACAGGGGGCTTCCAAGAGACCCAGTACTTC.

CDR3 sequence: CASSLRRGETQYF. DNA for the CDR3: TGCGCCAGCAGCCTCAGAAGGGGGGAGACCCAGTACTTC. This chain uses TRBV4-3 with TRBJ2-5; D possibly corresponds to TRBD1 (6 bases). With 4 bases removed from V and 5 bases from J, the gap between germline ends came to 11 bases. In germline, CDR1 is LGHNA, CDR2 YSLEER. This CDR3 comprises 13 residues.

This clone turned up a few times. The chain recombines TRBV19 with TRBJ2-5, with 9 bases identical to TRBD2. J was trimmed by 2 bases and V by 9 bases; bases with no gene match: 22. CDR1 LNHDA and CDR2 SQIVND come from the germline V gene (reference sequence). CDR3 length: 19 residues. The CDR3 loop is CARTGGKRGETWTQETQYF. The CDR3 region has the DNA TGTGCCAGAACGGGGGGAAAGCGGGGGGAAACGTGGACACAAGAGACCCAGTACTTC. The full variable domain, rest sourced from reference TRBV19 and TRBJ2-5, is DGGITQSPKYLFRKEGQNVTLSCEQNLNHDAMYWYRQDPGQGLRLIYYSQIVNDFQKGDIAEGYSVSREKKESFPLTVTSAQKNPTAFYLCARTGGKRGETWTQETQYFGPGTRLLVL.

This chain links TRBV11-3 with TRBJ2-7; TRBD1 aligns across 8 bases. V gave up 5 bases and J gave up 6 bases; unmatched junction bases: 18. The germline V gene has CDR1 SGHNT and CDR2 YENEEA. The CDR3 runs 17 residues. In DNA form, the CDR3 reads TGTGCCAGCAGCGTACGACCGGGACAGGAACGTCGGGGCGAGCAGTACTTC. Translating gives CASSVRPGQERRGEQYF.

The chain carries TRBV2 and TRBJ2-5; 15 nucleotides line up with TRBD2. J was trimmed by 6 bases and V by 6 bases; bases with no gene match: 5. The germline V gene has CDR1 SNHLY and CDR2 FYNNEI. CDR3 size: 15 residues. The CDR3 protein is CASRIGLAGGKTQYF. Here the CDR3 DNA reads TGTGCCAGCAGGATAGGACTAGCGGGGGGGAAGACCCAGTACTTC.